Below, 27 T cell receptor beta chains from the same sample are listed, as sequenced in a study of cytomegalovirus exposure and HLA in healthy donors. Vbeta (60) and Jbeta (13) primers were used in the PCR. The data were produced by immunoSEQ multiplex PCR, yet TCRdb's version contains in-frame clones alone and is incomplete. The sample has 150,000 to 200,000 clones, 75% to 85% seen once. The specimen sequenced was PBMCs. The receptors originated from a male donor in good health and CMV-seropositive.

The chain recombines TRBV11-2 with TRBJ1-2; D call uncertain. The CDR3 contains 14 residues. V lost 5 bases and J lost 7, with 17 bases in between. Germline V gene sequence: CDR1 SGHAT, CDR2 FQNNGV. Written as DNA, the CDR3 is TGTGCCAGCAGCCCTACCAACGAGGGTGGTGGCTACACCTTC. Translation: CASSPTNEGGGYTF.

This clone was counted a single time. This sequence joins TRBV7-7 and TRBJ1-5, with TRBD1 matching 7 bases. Germline lookup yields CDR1 SSHAT and CDR2 FNYEAQ (reference sequence). The junction had 2 bases not matched to a gene; V was cut back by 5 bases and J by 4 bases. This CDR3 has 13 residues. The CDR3 region is CASSQDRNQPQHF. The CDR3 DNA is TGTGCCAGCAGCCAGGACAGGAATCAGCCCCAGCATTTT.

This clone was seen more than once but under ten times. The rearrangement uses TRBV5-3 and TRBJ2-5, with TRBD2 as a possible D gene (6 bases). TRBV5-3 falls under the ORF class, with uncertain function. V shed 4 bases and J shed 7 bases, with 14 bases lying between them. CDR3 length equals 13 residues. CDR3 sequence (DNA): TGTGCCAGAAGCAAAGGGACTTACGGGACCCAGTACTTC. Protein sequence: CARSKGTYGTQYF.

The chain employs TRBV4-3 and TRBJ1-2; 7 bases are a match to TRBD1. This CDR3 is 18 amino acids long. V lost 1 base, J lost 1 base, and 12 bases stayed unmatched. CDR1 is LGHNA and CDR2 is YSLEER in the germline V gene. The CDR3 spells CASSQAGWDSTFNYGYTF. For the CDR3, the DNA is TGCGCCAGCAGCCAAGCGGGTTGGGACAGCACCTTTAACTATGGCTACACCTTC.

The chain joins TRBV28 to TRBJ2-2; weak D call: TRBD2 (5 bases). Deletions cut 6 bases from V and 8 bases from J, with 16 bases between. CDR3 size: 14 residues. Germline assignment: CDR1 MDHEN and CDR2 SYDVKM. This chain's CDR3 is CASREVPGLGELFF. CDR3 DNA: TGTGCCAGCAGAGAAGTTCCGGGGTTAGGGGAGCTGTTTTTT. Drawing the rest from reference TRBV28 and TRBJ2-2, the complete variable domain is DVKVTQSSRYLVKRTGEKVFLECVQDMDHENMFWYRQDPGLGLRLIYFSYDVKMKEKGDIPEGYSVSREKKERFSLILESASTNQTSMYLCASREVPGLGELFFGEGSRLTVL.

The chain recombines TRBV27 with TRBJ2-2, with D possibly being TRBD1 (6 bases). Germline V gives CDR1 MNHEY, CDR2 SMNVEV (reference sequence). Trimming cost V 2 bases and J 6 bases, with 10 bases left between them. The CDR3 has 14 amino acids. The CDR3: CASSLRGFSGELFF. The CDR3 nucleotides are TGTGCCAGCAGTTTAAGGGGGTTCTCCGGGGAGCTGTTTTTT.

The chain joins TRBV14 to TRBJ2-7; TRBD2 agrees at 7 bases. The germline gives CDR1 SGHDN, CDR2 FVKESK. With 4 bases clipped from V and 2 bases from J, the junction kept 5 bases outside the gene matches. The CDR3 totals 14 residues. CDR3 residues: CASSLDGLAYEQYF. CDR3 nucleotides: TGTGCCAGCAGCCTTGACGGACTAGCCTACGAGCAGTACTTC.

This sequence joins TRBV25-1 and TRBJ1-2; D might be TRBD1 (5 bases). The CDR3 extends over 13 amino acids. V was cut by 6 bases and J by 0 bases, with 8 bases left in between. Per germline, CDR1 MGHDK and CDR2 SYGVNS. For the CDR3, the DNA is TGTGCCAGCAGGACAGAAGCTAACTATGGCTACACCTTC. Translation gives CASRTEANYGYTF.

The CDR3 DNA follows: TGTGCCAGCAGCTCATCTAGCGGGAGATACGAGCAGTACTTC. The encoded protein is CASSSSSGRYEQYF. The chain links TRBV7-2 to TRBJ2-7, with 10 positions matching TRBD2. The CDR3 is 14 amino acids. The V gene's germline CDR1 is SGHTA and CDR2 FQGNSA. V lost 4 bases and J lost 4; bases outside the gene matches: 4.

The chain carries TRBV5-1 and TRBJ2-7, with TRBD2 as a possible D gene (6 bases). The CDR3 sequence is 12 residues long. Trimming pared 5 bases from V and 3 bases from J, leaving 9 bases between. Germline CDR1 SGHRS, CDR2 YFSETQ. CDR3 sequence (DNA): TGCGCCAGCAGGAGTAGCGGCTACGAGCAGTACTTC. Its protein product is CASRSSGYEQYF.

This chain joins TRBV7-2 and TRBJ2-5; TRBD1 agrees at 7 bases. The CDR3 consists of 14 residues. Germline loops: CDR1 SGHTA, CDR2 FQGNSA. Trimming cost V 4 bases and J 10 bases; bases outside gene matches: 12. CDR3 bases: TGTGCCAGCAGCTCGCAGACAGGGCCTGAGGGCCAGTACTTC. Translation gives CASSSQTGPEGQYF.

The chain links TRBV7-9 to TRBJ2-7; D might be TRBD2 (5 bases). The CDR3 loop spans 13 amino acids. Trimming shortened V by 4 bases and J by 5 bases, and 12 bases separated the two germline ends. Germline V gene data show CDR1 as SEHNR and CDR2 as FQNEAQ (reference sequence). The CDR3 coding sequence is TGTGCCAGCAGCTGGAGAGGGATGAACGAGCAGTACTTC. Residues: CASSWRGMNEQYF. The full variable domain, with the rest looked up from reference TRBV7-9 and TRBJ2-7, is DTGVSQNPRHKITKRGQNVTFRCDPISEHNRLYWYRQTLGQGPEFLTYFQNEAQLEKSRLLSDRFSAERPKGSFSTLEIQRTEQGDSAMYLCASSWRGMNEQYFGPGTRLTVT.

V and J are TRBV7-2 and TRBJ2-2; 15 nucleotides agree with TRBD2. Looked up from germline, CDR1 is SGHTA and CDR2 is FQGNSA. Trimming took 8 bases from V and 7 from J; bases not matched to a gene: 2. The CDR3 totals 14 residues. This CDR3 is CASGTSGRIGELFF. CDR3 DNA: TGTGCCAGCGGGACTAGCGGGAGGATCGGGGAGCTGTTTTTT.

The chain carries TRBV28 and TRBJ2-1; TRBD2 agrees at 10 bases. The V gene end was trimmed by 5 bases and the J gene end by 10 bases; junction bases not matched to a gene: 11. Germline CDR1 reads MDHEN; CDR2 reads SYDVKM. The CDR3 runs 15 residues. The CDR3 nucleotides read TGTGCCAGCAGTGGGAACCTAGCGGGAGTTCAGGAGCAGTTCTTC. It yields the protein CASSGNLAGVQEQFF.

The chain recombines TRBV4-3 with TRBJ1-1, with TRBD1 identical over 9 bases. The germline CDR1 and CDR2 sequences are LGHNA and YSLEER. Trimming cost V 4 bases and J 7 bases; bases outside gene matches: 7. CDR3 length: 14 amino acids. The CDR3 region is CASSPGTGWIEAFF. As DNA, the CDR3 is TGCGCCAGCAGCCCCGGGACAGGGTGGATTGAAGCTTTCTTT.

The chain has TRBV7-2 and TRBJ1-2; tentative D call: TRBD1 (6 bases). Germline assignment: CDR1 SGHTA and CDR2 FQGNSA. The CDR3 is made up of 13 amino acids. V dropped 5 bases and J dropped 7 bases, with 14 bases sitting between them. This CDR3 reads CASSADTGFGYTF. CDR3 in DNA: TGTGCCAGCAGCGCCGATACAGGGTTTGGCTACACCTTC.

In DNA, the CDR3 is TGTGCCAGCAGTTTAGGAGACGGAGCCTCCTACGAGCAGTACTTC. Protein: CASSLGDGASYEQYF. The J gene is TRBJ2-7, the V gene TRBV27; D is unclear. This CDR3 comprises 15 residues. V shed 2 bases and J shed 0 bases, with 11 bases lying between them. The germline CDR1 and CDR2 sequences are MNHEY and SMNVEV (reference sequence).

CDR3 sequence reads: CASSLLAGGIDTQYF. DNA of the CDR3: TGTGCCAGCAGCTTATTGGCGGGGGGGATAGATACGCAGTATTTT. The rearrangement links TRBV7-2 to TRBJ2-3, with 9 bases identical to TRBD2. The CDR3 covers 15 residues. Germline values: CDR1 SGHTA, CDR2 FQGNSA. Unmatched junction bases numbered 5, after V lost 2 bases and J lost 5 bases.

The V and J genes are TRBV5-6 and TRBJ2-7; a possible D gene is TRBD1 (6 bases). Looked up from germline, CDR1 is SGHDT and CDR2 is YYEEEE. The CDR3 is made up of 16 amino acids. V gave up 6 bases and J gave up 3 bases, with 22 bases separating them. CDR3 sequence: CASTDSTRTVYYEQYF. In DNA, the CDR3 is TGTGCCAGCACCGATTCAACTAGGACAGTCTACTACGAGCAGTACTTC.

With regard to this clone: At the DNA level, this CDR3 is encoded by other sequences in the same sample as well. CDR3 sequence: CASSYRGTYEQYF. As DNA, the CDR3 is TGTGCCAGCAGCTACAGGGGGACCTACGAGCAGTACTTC. This rearrangement joins TRBV28 to TRBJ2-7, with 8 bases that match TRBD1. The CDR3 is 13 residues long. Germline CDR1 and CDR2: MDHEN and SYDVKM. Trimming at V came to 6 bases and at J to 2 bases, leaving 3 bases not matched to a gene.

The chain links TRBV11-3 to TRBJ2-3; a possible D gene is TRBD2 (6 bases). Trimming took 4 bases from V and 4 from J, leaving 12 bases between them. The CDR3 sequence is 14 residues long. Germline V gives CDR1 SGHNT, CDR2 YENEEA. CDR3 residues: CASSSMGTSDTQYF. CDR3 nucleotide sequence: TGTGCCAGCAGCTCAATGGGGACTTCAGATACGCAGTATTTT. The whole variable domain, remainder taken from reference TRBV11-3 and TRBJ2-3, is EAGVVQSPRYKIIEKKQPVAFWCNPISGHNTLYWYLQNLGQGPELLIRYENEEAVDDSQLPKDRFSAERLKGVDSTLKIQPAELGDSAVYLCASSSMGTSDTQYFGPGTRLTVL.

The chain couples TRBV6-1 to TRBJ1-4, with D possibly TRBD1 on 6 matching bases. CDR1 and CDR2 from the germline V gene are MNHNS and SASEGT. CDR3 length: 15 residues. The V end was cut by 2 bases, the J end by 3 bases, with 10 bases between. In DNA, the CDR3 is TGTGCCAGCAGTGAAAGGGGGATACCTAATGAAAAACTGTTTTTT. Protein product: CASSERGIPNEKLFF.

This clone appeared once. The chain carries TRBV5-1 and TRBJ2-3; tentative D call: TRBD2 (6 bases). Trimming took 7 bases from V and 6 from J, leaving 12 bases between them. The CDR3 length is 12 residues. Germline V gene data show CDR1 as SGHRS and CDR2 as YFSETQ. The CDR3 sequence is CASGAGSDTQYF. CDR3 sequence (DNA): TGCGCCAGCGGCGCGGGGTCGGATACGCAGTATTTT.

This sequence joins TRBV29-1 and TRBJ1-1; 8 nucleotides line up with TRBD1. V lost 4 bases and J lost 0; bases outside the gene matches: 4. Germline CDR1 and CDR2: SQVTM and ANQGSEA. The CDR3 length is 14 residues. The CDR3 is CSVVYRGMNTEAFF. The CDR3 nucleotides read TGCAGCGTTGTTTACAGGGGGATGAACACTGAAGCTTTCTTT.

Points on this clone: The germline gene is not matched at one end of the junction; a read error may be the cause. This sequence joins TRBV7-9 and TRBJ1-2, with D hard to call. This CDR3 contains 16 residues. Germline V gene sequence: CDR1 SEHNR, CDR2 FQNEAQ (reference sequence). The CDR3 coding sequence is TGTTCCAGCAGCTTCCAAGCCGACACATTCAACTATGGCTACACCTTC. Its protein product is CSSSFQADTFNYGYTF.

The chain combines TRBV9 with TRBJ1-1, with 9 nucleotides matching TRBD1. CDR1 is SGDLS and CDR2 is YYNGEE in the germline V gene. Germline trimming cut 0 bases from V and 4 bases from J; bases unmatched to any gene: 10. CDR3 length: 17 residues. Here the CDR3 DNA reads TGTGCCAGCAGCGTAGGTGGTCGAGACAGGGGGGTCACTGAAGCTTTCTTT. As protein: CASSVGGRDRGVTEAFF.

CDR3 in DNA: TGTGCCAGCAGCAGGGAGGGCTGGAATGAAAAACTGTTTTTT. Translating it yields CASSREGWNEKLFF. The chain uses TRBV6-5 and TRBJ1-4; D might be TRBD1 (5 bases). V was pared by 6 bases and J by 5 bases, with 13 bases between. Germline CDR1 reads MNHEY; CDR2 reads SVGAGI. CDR3 length: 14 residues.